The 12 T cell receptor beta chains below were found in one sample sequenced in a study of human T cells and chemical hapten exposure. Noted time point: patch test 1, 2 weeks after DPC sensitization. The treatment was: therapeutic diphenylcyclopropenone sensitization with weekly scalp DPC. TCRdb ran MiXCR on the RACE reads and lists one entry per CDR3 protein. Of a few hundred thousand distinct CDR3 sequences in the sample, 4% to 5.5% were seen once. This material consisted of whole blood, taken in connection with sensitization to the hapten diphenylcyclopropenone (DPC). These receptors all come from a woman between 50 and 59 years old with alopecia areata. Some clones in this sample may be carry-over from other donors' samples.

This clonotype was counted between two and nine times. This sequence joins TRBV29-1 and TRBJ2-3; D not resolved. The CDR3 consists of 11 residues. In germline, CDR1 is SQVTM, CDR2 ANQGSEA. The V end lost 7 bases, the J end lost 2 bases, and 7 bases lay between the germline ends. DNA for the CDR3: TGCAGCGGGGTCGCCACAGATACGCAGTATTTT. Residues: CSGVATDTQYF.

This sequence joins TRBV5-6 and TRBJ1-1, with D maybe TRBD1 (5 bases). Germline CDR1 is SGHDT and CDR2 is YYEEEE. The CDR3 totals 15 residues. V was cut by 4 bases and J by 4 bases, with 17 bases left in between. CDR3 amino acids: CASSHIDSQGTEAFF. The DNA of the CDR3 is TGTGCCAGCAGCCACATCGACAGCCAAGGCACTGAAGCTTTCTTT.

This clonotype was seen many times. The rearrangement links TRBV21-1 to TRBJ1-2. TRBV21-1 is flagged as a pseudogene. The CDR3 consists of 14 residues. In DNA, the CDR3 is TGTGCCAGCAGCAATTTGTCGCCTAGGGCTGGCTACACCTTC. Translation: CASSNLSPRAGYTF.

The rearrangement links TRBV12-3 or TRBV12-4 to TRBJ2-7; no clear D. Trimming took 9 bases from V and 6 from J, leaving 15 bases between them. The CDR3 contains 12 residues. CDR3 in DNA: TGTGCCAGTTCATACGGTAGATCCGAGCAGTACTTC. Amino acids: CASSYGRSEQYF.

This clonotype was detected a few times. The CDR3 DNA is TGTGCCAGCAGCTTGACAGGGGCTCAGCCCCAGCATTTT. Translated, it gives CASSLTGAQPQHF. The chain employs TRBV5-6 and TRBJ1-5; 7 bases map to TRBD1. The ends lost 1 base at V and 6 bases at J; junction bases unmatched: 1. There are 13 residues in the CDR3. Germline-derived CDR1 and CDR2 are SGHDT and YYEEEE.

J is TRBJ2-5 and V is TRBV27; 9 bases line up with TRBD2. CDR1 and CDR2 from the germline V gene are MNHEY and SMNVEV (reference sequence). This CDR3 region has 14 residues. Trimming removed 4 bases from V and 10 bases from J; junction bases left unmatched: 10. The CDR3 reads CASSWAGGPEDQYF. The CDR3 region has the DNA TGTGCCAGCAGTTGGGCGGGAGGGCCTGAGGACCAGTACTTC.

This clonotype has ten or more counts. V is TRBV4-2 and J is TRBJ2-3; 7 bases agree with TRBD2. This CDR3 is built from 13 residues. In germline, CDR1 is LGHNA, CDR2 YNFKEQ. Losses at the gene ends were 2 bases for V and 9 bases for J; bases not matched to a gene: 5. For the CDR3, the DNA is TGTGCCAGCAGCCAACTGGGGACTATGACGCAGTATTTT. Its translation is CASSQLGTMTQYF.

CDR3 nucleotide sequence: TGTGCCAGCAGCTTATATAGTCGGGAGCAGTACTTC. This gives the protein CASSLYSREQYF. This chain links TRBV7-2 with TRBJ2-7; no clear D gene. Germline V gives CDR1 SGHTA, CDR2 FQGNSA. V was pared by 2 bases and J by 7 bases, with 9 bases between. The CDR3 extends over 12 amino acids.

This clonotype was recorded once. The chain employs TRBV4-3 and TRBJ1-1, with unresolved D. The CDR3 length is 13 residues. V lost 3 bases and J lost 4, with 9 bases in between. Germline V lookup: CDR1 LGHNA, CDR2 YSLEER. The chain's CDR3 is CASSHAGLTEAFF. CDR3 bases: TGCGCCAGCAGCCATGCAGGCCTCACTGAAGCTTTCTTT.

The table lists this clonotype with a few counts. The chain carries TRBV2 and TRBJ2-2; maybe TRBD1 (6 bases). The CDR3 is made up of 15 amino acids. Trimming took 5 bases from V and 1 from J, leaving 11 bases between them. The germline V gene encodes CDR1 SNHLY and CDR2 FYNNEI. CDR3 nucleotide sequence: TGTGCCAGCAGTTCAGGGGCACTGAACACCGGGGAGCTGTTTTTT. Its translation: CASSSGALNTGELFF.

This clonotype was counted many times. This chain uses TRBV27 with TRBJ2-1; D unclear. V was pared by 6 bases and J by 7 bases, with 13 bases between. Germline V gene sequence: CDR1 MNHEY, CDR2 SMNVEV (reference sequence). This CDR3 has 13 amino acids. The CDR3 loop reads CASSTNLGNEQFF. DNA for the CDR3: TGTGCCAGCAGCACCAACTTAGGAAATGAGCAGTTCTTC.

This clonotype was detected many times. The CDR3 loop is CASTLDRGYGNTIYF. For the CDR3, the DNA is TGTGCCAGCACCCTTGACAGGGGATACGGAAACACCATATATTTT. J is TRBJ1-3 and V is TRBV12-3 or TRBV12-4; 8 bases line up with TRBD1. The CDR3 runs to 15 residues. The V gene end was trimmed by 7 bases and the J gene end by 4 bases; junction bases not matched to a gene: 9.